These 18 T cell receptor beta chains came from one sample sequenced in a study of cytotoxic CD8 clonotypes in ibrutinib-treated CLL. The repertoire was sequenced with immunoSEQ multiplex PCR; TCRdb's copy has only in-frame clones and lacks some. The table shows hundreds of thousands of clones, with under 75% occurring only once. The sequenced sample was PBMCs, obtained after 24 months of ibrutinib treatment. These receptors all stem from a human donor with chronic lymphocytic leukemia.

This rearrangement joins TRBV19 to TRBJ2-7; tentatively, D is TRBD2 (6 bases). The CDR3 is made up of 15 amino acids. Trimming pared 6 bases from V and 2 bases from J, leaving 17 bases between. CDR1 is LNHDA, CDR2 SQIVND, per germline (reference sequence). The chain's CDR3 is CASRTQAGSAYEQYF. The CDR3 DNA reads as TGTGCCAGTAGGACTCAAGCCGGGAGTGCCTACGAGCAGTACTTC. Full variable domain (remainder filled in from reference TRBV19 and TRBJ2-7): DGGITQSPKYLFRKEGQNVTLSCEQNLNHDAMYWYRQDPGQGLRLIYYSQIVNDFQKGDIAEGYSVSREKKESFPLTVTSAQKNPTAFYLCASRTQAGSAYEQYFGPGTRLTVT.

The chain uses TRBV25-1 and TRBJ1-4; D is unclear. The V and J ends lost 2 bases and 3 bases respectively, with 13 bases between them. The germline gives CDR1 MGHDK, CDR2 SYGVNS. The CDR3 totals 16 residues. Written as DNA, the CDR3 is TGTGCCAGCAGTGAACTCACAGTCTCTTCTAATGAAAAACTGTTTTTT. It is translated as CASSELTVSSNEKLFF.

This clone was observed once. The chain links TRBV28 to TRBJ2-3; 8 positions agree with TRBD2. V lost 6 bases, J lost 0 bases, and 8 bases stayed unmatched. Germline V lookup: CDR1 MDHEN, CDR2 SYDVKM. The CDR3 consists of 16 residues. CDR3 loop: CASRGVAGKSTDTQYF. CDR3 coding DNA: TGTGCCAGCAGAGGGGTAGCGGGAAAAAGCACAGATACGCAGTATTTT.

This sequence joins TRBV4-3 and TRBJ1-3; D is uncertain. This CDR3 region has 13 residues. V dropped 2 bases and J dropped 4 bases, with 6 bases sitting between them. Germline CDR1 reads LGHNA; CDR2 reads YSLEER. The CDR3 protein is CASSQITGNTIYF. The CDR3 DNA reads TGCGCCAGCAGCCAAATAACGGGAAACACCATATATTTT.

The CDR3 DNA is TGTGCCAGCAGTAAAGGACTAGCGGGAGGGACGGGGAATGAGCAGTTCTTC. This codes for CASSKGLAGGTGNEQFF. The gene calls are TRBV27 and TRBJ2-1, with 15 bases fitting TRBD2. The germline gives CDR1 MNHEY, CDR2 SMNVEV (reference sequence). The CDR3 loop spans 17 amino acids. The V and J ends lost 5 bases and 7 bases, in that order; junction bases with no gene match: 9.

V gene TRBV7-3 combines with J gene TRBJ2-1, with D possibly being TRBD1 or TRBD2 (5 bases each). The CDR3 is 15 residues long. V was trimmed by 5 bases and J by 5 bases, leaving 16 bases between them. The germline V gene has CDR1 SGHTA and CDR2 FQGTGA. The CDR3: CASSRDLGRNNEQFF. CDR3 DNA sequence: TGTGCCAGCAGCCGAGACTTGGGACGGAACAATGAGCAGTTCTTC.

This clone has just a few counts. The chain links TRBV5-5 to TRBJ2-3; 9 bases align to TRBD2. CDR1 is SGHKS, CDR2 YYEKEE, per germline (reference sequence). V dropped 5 bases and J dropped 3; count of bases not matched to a gene: 10. This CDR3 is 16 amino acids long. This CDR3 reads CASRLQLAGATDTQYF. CDR3 DNA: TGTGCCAGCAGGTTACAATTAGCGGGAGCAACAGATACGCAGTATTTT.

The chain carries TRBV27 and TRBJ2-5; TRBD1 matches 9 bases. Germline assignment: CDR1 MNHEY and CDR2 SMNVEV (reference sequence). This CDR3 is built from 15 residues. V trimming: 5 bases; J trimming: 5 bases; junction bases outside the gene matches: 9. The CDR3 reads CASSPAGTGFETQYF. The CDR3 nucleotides are TGTGCCAGCAGTCCAGCCGGGACAGGGTTTGAGACCCAGTACTTC.

The chain has TRBV23-1 and TRBJ2-4; possible D gene TRBD1, 6 bases. TRBV23-1 is an open reading frame, and its role is uncertain. V was clipped by 0 bases and J by 0 bases, with 15 bases between them. The CDR3 loop spans 18 amino acids. The DNA for the CDR3 is TGCGCCAGCAGTCAATCTGGACAGAATGAGATAGCCAAAAACATTCAGTACTTC. Translation gives CASSQSGQNEIAKNIQYF.

This chain's CDR3 is CASSLVGTGIAYEQYF. The CDR3 region has the DNA TGTGCCAGCAGCTTAGTTGGGACAGGGATAGCCTACGAGCAGTACTTC. The V call is TRBV7-8, the J call TRBJ2-7, with 9 bases aligning to TRBD1. The germline CDR1 and CDR2 sequences are SGHVS and FQNEAQ. V gave up 1 base and J gave up 2 bases; unmatched junction bases: 6. CDR3 length equals 16 residues.

The chain links TRBV5-4 to TRBJ2-5, with TRBD2 identical over 7 bases. The germline gives CDR1 SGHNT, CDR2 YYREEE (reference sequence). The CDR3 is 16 residues long. With 3 bases clipped from V and 3 bases from J, the junction kept 11 bases outside the gene matches. CDR3 residues: CASSWGEGQSKETQYF. The CDR3 DNA is TGTGCCAGCAGCTGGGGGGAGGGCCAATCAAAAGAGACCCAGTACTTC. Combining the CDR3 with reference TRBV5-4 and TRBJ2-5 gives the whole variable domain ETGVTQSPTHLIKTRGQQVTLRCSSQSGHNTVSWYQQALGQGPQFIFQYYREEENGRGNFPPRFSGLQFPNYSSELNVNALELDDSALYLCASSWGEGQSKETQYFGPGTRLLVL.

The chain links TRBV9 to TRBJ2-1, with 9 bases lining up with TRBD1. Germline CDR1 is SGDLS and CDR2 is YYNGEE. CDR3 size: 16 residues. J was trimmed by 9 bases and V by 0 bases; bases with no gene match: 10. This CDR3 reads CASSVDPGQGFTEQFF. The DNA for the CDR3 is TGTGCCAGCAGCGTAGATCCGGGACAGGGCTTTACTGAGCAGTTCTTC.

Concerning this clone: Other DNA sequences in the sample encode the same CDR3. The CDR3 DNA is TGTGCCAGCAGCTCGGGGAATGGCTACACCTTC. It codes for CASSSGNGYTF. The gene calls are TRBV27 and TRBJ1-2; D is unresolved. V lost 6 bases and J lost 6, with 8 bases in between. The germline CDR1 and CDR2 sequences are MNHEY and SMNVEV (reference sequence). CDR3 length: 11 residues.

The genes are TRBV6-9 and TRBJ2-3, with a weak D call TRBD2 (5 bases). CDR1 and CDR2 (germline): MNHGY, SVAAGI. The CDR3 extends over 13 amino acids. The germline V and J ends were trimmed by 8 bases and 5 bases, with 14 bases remaining between them. The CDR3 coding sequence is TGTGCCAGCCCGAAGGGAGCTCTAGATACGCAGTATTTT. The encoded protein is CASPKGALDTQYF.

V gene TRBV18 combines with J gene TRBJ1-3; 8 bases are a match to TRBD1. V lost 3 bases and J lost 0; bases outside the gene matches: 4. This CDR3 has 16 residues. Germline V lookup: CDR1 KGHSH, CDR2 LQKENI. CDR3 region: CASSPRQGSSGNTIYF. The CDR3 DNA is TGTGCCAGCTCACCTCGACAGGGGAGCTCTGGAAACACCATATATTTT.

The chain is built from TRBV4-3 and TRBJ1-2, with a tentative D call TRBD1 (6 bases). From germline, CDR1 is LGHNA and CDR2 YSLEER. The CDR3 spans 17 residues. Between the trimmed V and J ends, which lost 6 bases and 2 bases, there was a span of 22 bases. In DNA form, the CDR3 reads TGCGCCAGCAGGCAGGGGACACGCGAAATACCAAACTATGGCTACACCTTC. The encoded protein is CASRQGTREIPNYGYTF.

The chain has TRBV5-4 and TRBJ1-2; no clear D. Germline CDR1 reads SGHNT; CDR2 reads YYREEE (reference sequence). There are 11 residues in the CDR3. Trimming removed 3 bases from V and 0 bases from J, with 0 bases in between. The CDR3 DNA reads TGTGCCAGCAGCTCTAACTATGGCTACACCTTC. This sequence encodes CASSSNYGYTF. Full variable domain (remainder filled in from reference TRBV5-4 and TRBJ1-2): ETGVTQSPTHLIKTRGQQVTLRCSSQSGHNTVSWYQQALGQGPQFIFQYYREEENGRGNFPPRFSGLQFPNYSSELNVNALELDDSALYLCASSSNYGYTFGSGTRLTVV.

The chain employs TRBV9 and TRBJ2-1; tentatively, D is TRBD1 or TRBD2 (5 bases each). Germline V CDR1 and CDR2: SGDLS, YYNGEE. This CDR3 has 17 amino acids. Between the trimmed V and J ends, which lost 3 bases and 5 bases, there was a span of 21 bases. CDR3 nucleotide sequence: TGTGCCAGCAGCGCAGGGATATGGACTTTTGGAGACAATGAGCAGTTCTTC. It yields the protein CASSAGIWTFGDNEQFF.